Below, 18 T cell receptor beta chains from the same sample are listed, as sequenced in a study of CD8 T cells in ankylosing spondylitis. General study points: What appeared characteristic of ankylosing spondylitis blood was a TCR beta motif of eight highly homologous variants.

For these TCRs, the target antigens are not known. TCRdb reprocessed the 5' RACE reads via MiXCR and lists one record per CDR3 protein. The sample gives a few hundred thousand distinct CDR3 sequences, roughly 12% of which show up once; almost 7% is in the top ten. Sequenced input: blood, either unsorted or a sorted T cell fraction (not recorded which). These receptors were obtained from a male donor with ankylosing spondylitis.

A word on this clonotype: A much larger clone is a single base away; this may be a read error. The final CDR3 position lacks the conserved phenylalanine or tryptophan, pointing to a likely read error. The rearrangement joins TRBV3-1 to TRBJ1-1, with a weak D call TRBD1 (5 bases). The germline gives CDR1 LGHDT, CDR2 YNNKEL (reference sequence). V dropped 7 bases and J dropped 4 bases, with 19 bases sitting between them. This CDR3 is built from 15 residues. Here the CDR3 DNA reads TGTGCCAGCACTCCGCGGGGGGGAGGCACCACTGAAGCTTTCCTT. Amino acid sequence: CASTPRGGGTTEAFL.

This clonotype was seen a handful of times. This rearrangement joins TRBV20-1 to TRBJ2-7; tentatively, D is TRBD2 (6 bases). The CDR3 has 19 amino acids. V gave up 2 bases and J gave up 2 bases, with 28 bases separating them. CDR1 and CDR2 (germline): DFQATT, SNEGSKA (reference sequence). The CDR3 DNA sequence: TGCAGTGCTAGACCCCTCGGAGGGTGGTTTTCCAACCGTCCCTACGAGCAGTACTTC. Protein product: CSARPLGGWFSNRPYEQYF.

This clonotype was found a few times. The gene calls are TRBV10-3 and TRBJ1-2; 7 nucleotides line up with TRBD1. Per germline, CDR1 ENHRY and CDR2 SYGVKD. The V segment lost 6 bases and the J segment 7 bases; nucleotides outside the gene matches: 8. The CDR3 covers 13 residues. CDR3 protein: CAIRNTGDPGYTF. CDR3 DNA sequence: TGTGCCATCAGGAACACAGGGGACCCTGGCTACACCTTC.

The J gene is TRBJ2-5, the V gene TRBV24-1; D might be TRBD2 (6 bases). Trimming shortened V by 7 bases and J by 2 bases, and 16 bases separated the two germline ends. This CDR3 has 15 amino acids. The germline CDR1 and CDR2 sequences are KGHDR and SFDVKD. The CDR3 loop reads CATRSDTGTQETQYF. The CDR3 DNA reads as TGTGCCACCAGGTCCGACACCGGGACTCAAGAGACCCAGTACTTC.

This clonotype was seen repeatedly, ten times or more. V usage is TRBV7-9 and J usage is TRBJ2-2, with D perhaps TRBD1 (6 bases). V was pared by 5 bases and J by 6 bases, with 13 bases between. Germline CDR1 reads SEHNR; CDR2 reads FQNEAQ (reference sequence). The CDR3 loop spans 14 amino acids. This CDR3 reads CASSRTENPGELFF. CDR3 sequence (DNA): TGTGCCAGCAGCCGGACAGAAAACCCCGGGGAGCTGTTTTTT.

This clonotype was observed a few times. The chain employs TRBV19 and TRBJ2-1, with 11 bases fitting TRBD2. The CDR3 sequence is 16 residues long. Germline assignment: CDR1 LNHDA and CDR2 SQIVND (reference sequence). The V gene end was trimmed by 1 base and the J gene end by 10 bases; junction bases not matched to a gene: 9. This CDR3 reads CASSIAPSGRLGEQFF. The CDR3 DNA reads as TGTGCCAGTAGTATAGCGCCTAGCGGGAGGTTAGGAGAGCAGTTCTTC.

This clonotype appeared many times. V is TRBV3-1 and J is TRBJ2-7; either TRBD1 or TRBD2 may supply D (7 bases each). Germline V gives CDR1 LGHDT, CDR2 YNNKEL (reference sequence). V was trimmed by 1 base and J by 2 bases, leaving 12 bases between them. The CDR3 consists of 15 residues. The CDR3 sequence is CASSQGQGGTYEQYF. CDR3 bases: TGTGCCAGCAGCCAAGGACAGGGAGGGACCTACGAGCAGTACTTC.

This clonotype was detected only a few times. The V call is TRBV10-3, the J call TRBJ1-2, with 9 bases matching TRBD1. In germline, CDR1 is ENHRY, CDR2 SYGVKD. V trimming: 10 bases; J trimming: 7 bases; junction bases outside the gene matches: 4. CDR3 length: 11 residues. CDR3 protein: CATRDRAGYTF. CDR3 bases: TGTGCCACCCGGGACAGGGCTGGCTACACCTTC.

This chain uses TRBV27 with TRBJ1-1; 11 positions match TRBD1. After removal of 6 bases from V and 10 bases from J, the junction contained 4 bases not matched to a gene. The CDR3 spans 12 residues. In germline, CDR1 is MNHEY, CDR2 SMNVEV (reference sequence). The CDR3 sequence: CASSPGQGGAFF. The CDR3 nucleotides are TGTGCCAGCAGCCCGGGACAGGGGGGAGCTTTCTTT.

This chain connects TRBV7-8 to TRBJ2-3; D may be TRBD2 (5 bases). Germline V gene sequence: CDR1 SGHVS, CDR2 FQNEAQ. V lost 5 bases to trimming and J lost 3 bases, with 15 bases between them. The CDR3 spans 15 residues. This CDR3 reads CASSLRRFTTDTQYF. The CDR3 DNA reads as TGTGCCAGCAGCCTACGGAGGTTCACAACAGATACGCAGTATTTT.

This clonotype has ten or more counts. The V call is TRBV5-5, the J call TRBJ2-3; 9 bases align to TRBD1. The J segment lost 3 bases and the V segment lost 1 base, leaving 6 bases of the junction unmatched. The CDR3 is made up of 16 amino acids. Germline CDR1 SGHKS, CDR2 YYEKEE (reference sequence). In DNA, the CDR3 is TGTGCCAGCAGCTTGTCGTGGGGACAGGGAACAGATACGCAGTATTTT. Its translation: CASSLSWGQGTDTQYF.

This clonotype came up many times. The chain joins TRBV20-1 to TRBJ1-5, with D unclear. Looked up from germline, CDR1 is DFQATT and CDR2 is SNEGSKA (reference sequence). Deletions cut 5 bases from V and 0 bases from J, with 17 bases between. The CDR3 consists of 16 residues. This CDR3 reads CSAASQTFASNQPQHF. Written as DNA, the CDR3 is TGCAGTGCTGCTAGCCAGACCTTCGCTAGCAATCAGCCCCAGCATTTT.

The V gene is TRBV20-1, the J gene TRBJ2-1; TRBD2 aligns across 7 bases. CDR3 length equals 15 residues. CDR1 DFQATT and CDR2 SNEGSKA come from the germline V gene (reference sequence). Losses at the gene ends were 2 bases for V and 0 bases for J; bases not matched to a gene: 4. The CDR3 is CSARSGGNSYNEQFF. DNA of the CDR3: TGCAGTGCTAGATCGGGGGGTAACTCCTACAATGAGCAGTTCTTC.

This clonotype was seen a few times. The chain joins TRBV5-1 to TRBJ2-4; TRBD2 agrees at 10 bases. CDR1 and CDR2 (germline): SGHRS, YFSETQ. V was pared by 4 bases and J by 6 bases, with 13 bases of the junction left unmatched. The CDR3 sequence is 17 residues long. CDR3: CASSLGLAGDFLNIQYF. The CDR3 coding sequence is TGCGCCAGCAGCCTGGGGCTAGCGGGAGATTTCTTAAACATTCAGTACTTC.

This clonotype was recorded many times. The chain has TRBV12-3 or TRBV12-4 and TRBJ2-1, with 9 positions matching TRBD2. The CDR3 extends over 14 amino acids. Trimming at V came to 4 bases and at J to 7 bases, leaving 5 bases not matched to a gene. The CDR3 nucleotides read TGTGCCAGCAGTTCCCGCGGGAGGGTGAATGAGCAGTTCTTC. This gives the protein CASSSRGRVNEQFF.

This clonotype was found a few times. This chain connects TRBV15 to TRBJ2-5; D call uncertain. CDR3 size: 15 residues. Trimming removed 1 base at V and 0 bases at J, with 9 bases between. Germline V lookup: CDR1 LNHNV, CDR2 YYDKDF (reference sequence). The CDR3 spells CATSRALRYQETQYF. In nucleotides, the CDR3 is TGTGCCACCAGCAGAGCCTTGAGGTACCAAGAGACCCAGTACTTC.

This chain uses TRBV20-1 with TRBJ1-2; D is unresolved. The CDR3 length is 13 residues. Trimming shortened V by 3 bases and J by 8 bases, and 16 bases separated the two germline ends. Germline V lookup: CDR1 DFQATT, CDR2 SNEGSKA (reference sequence). CDR3 loop: CSARDGLVGGYTF. CDR3 in DNA: TGCAGTGCTAGGGACGGGCTGGTGGGGGGCTACACCTTC.

The V and J genes are TRBV5-1 and TRBJ2-1, with D perhaps matching TRBD2 (5 bases). The CDR3 sequence is 15 residues long. Germline-derived CDR1 and CDR2 are SGHRS and YFSETQ. V lost 4 bases to trimming and J lost 6 bases, with 17 bases between them. The DNA for the CDR3 is TGCGCCAGCAGCCCCCCCCTAGGCGGGTCCAATGAGCAGTTCTTC. Translating it yields CASSPPLGGSNEQFF.